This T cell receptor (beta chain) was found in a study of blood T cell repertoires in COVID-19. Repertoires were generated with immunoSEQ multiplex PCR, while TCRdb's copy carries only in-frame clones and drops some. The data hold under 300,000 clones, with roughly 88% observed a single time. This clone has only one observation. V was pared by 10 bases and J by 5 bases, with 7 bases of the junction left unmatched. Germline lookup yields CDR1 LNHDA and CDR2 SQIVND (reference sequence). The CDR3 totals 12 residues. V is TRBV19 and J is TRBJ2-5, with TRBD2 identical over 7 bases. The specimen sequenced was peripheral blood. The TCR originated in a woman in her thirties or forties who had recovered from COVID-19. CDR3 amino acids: CATGTMRETQYF. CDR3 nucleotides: TGTGCCACTGGGACTATGAGGGAGACCCAGTACTTC.